The clone carrying this T cell receptor (beta chain) showed up many times. The antigen is unknown. The data belong to a study of T cell repertoires in cytomegalovirus infection. Overall study context: Both CMV infection and a matching HLA type were indicated by public TCR beta signatures.

General study points: The study identified carriers of CMV plus the relevant HLA from cumulative public TCR beta family frequency. There were HLA-C-restricted CMV-specific TCR beta clonotypes dominating the ex vivo response.

In TCRdb, the reads were re-called with MiXCR into one record per CDR3 protein. Here the sample spans roughly 280,000 distinct CDR3 sequences, approximately 9.1% being singletons. The V end lost 5 bases, the J end lost 6 bases, and 14 bases lay between the germline ends. The CDR3 runs to 14 residues. The chain combines TRBV12-3 or TRBV12-4 with TRBJ1-5; no reliable D call. The sequence was collected from a human donor in good health (CMV status not recorded). Some clones in this sample may be carry-over from other donors' samples. Material for sequencing was PBMCs. CDR3 loop: CASSHARGSQPQHF. The CDR3 DNA is TGTGCCAGCAGTCACGCGCGCGGGAGTCAGCCCCAGCATTTT.